This passage covers 22 T cell receptor beta chains from one sample sequenced in a study of blood T cell repertoires in COVID-19. This table comes from immunoSEQ multiplex PCR, and its TCRdb copy is limited to in-frame clones, with some not included. The profile shows around 150,000 clones, approximately 82% of them singletons. What was sequenced was peripheral blood. Source of these receptors: a woman of 80 years or more with acute or convalescent COVID-19.

The J gene is TRBJ1-1, the V gene TRBV21-1; the D call in the table, TRBD1, was not verified against the DNA. TRBV21-1 is described as a pseudogene. This CDR3 comprises 15 residues. The CDR3 nucleotides read TGTGCCAGCAGCTCTCCGGGACAGGGGTACACTGAAGCTTTCTTT. Encoded protein: CASSSPGQGYTEAFF.

J is TRBJ1-1 and V is TRBV12-3 or TRBV12-4, with 7 bases matching TRBD1. The CDR3 has 13 residues. The ends lost 6 bases at V and 0 bases at J; junction bases unmatched: 1. The CDR3 sequence is CASRGQMNTEAFF. Here the CDR3 DNA reads TGTGCCAGCAGGGGACAGATGAACACTGAAGCTTTCTTT.

The CDR3 is CASSYGNERAEAFF. The CDR3 DNA is TGTGCCAGCAGTTACGGGAACGAGAGGGCTGAAGCTTTCTTT. The chain couples TRBV6-5 to TRBJ1-1; D remains unclear. The CDR3 is 14 residues long. CDR1 is MNHEY and CDR2 is SVGAGI in the germline V gene. The V and J ends lost 2 bases and 6 bases respectively, with 13 bases between them.

The rearrangement links TRBV5-1 to TRBJ2-3; tentatively, D is TRBD2 (6 bases). V shed 4 bases and J shed 3 bases, with 24 bases lying between them. There are 18 residues in the CDR3. Germline loops: CDR1 SGHRS, CDR2 YFSETQ. CDR3 DNA sequence: TGCGCCAGCAGCGTAGGGGACGGGACTTCTGCCTTAACAGATACGCAGTATTTT. Translating gives CASSVGDGTSALTDTQYF.

The chain combines TRBV30 with TRBJ2-7; D call uncertain. The CDR3 runs to 12 residues. CDR1 GTSNPN and CDR2 SVGIG come from the germline V gene (reference sequence). V lost 0 bases and J lost 3, with 6 bases in between. DNA for the CDR3: TGTGCCTGGAGTGTTTCTCGCTACGAGCAGTACTTC. Translation: CAWSVSRYEQYF.

The chain has TRBV19 and TRBJ1-2; 8 nucleotides agree with TRBD1. The V gene end was trimmed by 3 bases and the J gene end by 7 bases; junction bases not matched to a gene: 4. This CDR3 is 13 amino acids long. CDR1 is LNHDA, CDR2 SQIVND, per germline (reference sequence). The CDR3 spells CASSMWTGSGYTF. CDR3 coding DNA: TGTGCCAGTAGTATGTGGACAGGGTCTGGCTACACCTTC.

The chain uses TRBV10-1 and TRBJ2-7; D possibly corresponds to TRBD1 (6 bases). Looked up from germline, CDR1 is WNHNN and CDR2 is SYGVQD (reference sequence). The CDR3 consists of 13 residues. The germline V and J ends were trimmed by 8 bases and 4 bases, with 15 bases remaining between them. CDR3 bases: TGCGCCAGCCTTAACCAGGGGCTTTACGAGCAGTACTTC. Protein product: CASLNQGLYEQYF.

The gene calls are TRBV7-2 and TRBJ1-1, with D perhaps TRBD1 (6 bases). The CDR3 covers 13 residues. Trimming removed 0 bases from V and 11 bases from J, with 13 bases in between. Germline loops: CDR1 SGHTA, CDR2 FQGNSA. The CDR3 DNA reads TGTGCCAGCAGCTTAGCCTGGGTGGGGGCCGCTTTCTTT. Its protein is CASSLAWVGAAFF. The entire variable domain, with the rest obtained from reference TRBV7-2 and TRBJ1-1, is as follows: GAGVSQSPSNKVTEKGKDVELRCDPISGHTALYWYRQSLGQGLEFLIYFQGNSAPDKSGLPSDRFSAERTGGSVSTLTIQRTQQEDSAVYLCASSLAWVGAAFFGQGTRLTVV.

V and J are TRBV24-1 and TRBJ1-4; TRBD1 might be the D (6 bases). The CDR3 has 16 residues. Between the trimmed V and J ends, which lost 4 bases and 6 bases, there was a span of 17 bases. Looked up from germline, CDR1 is KGHDR and CDR2 is SFDVKD. CDR3 nucleotide sequence: TGTGCCACCAGTGAGGGACGACAGGTTTTTTATGAAAAACTGTTTTTT. This encodes CATSEGRQVFYEKLFF.

V gene TRBV19 combines with J gene TRBJ1-5; D is uncertain. Trimming took off 1 base at V and 4 bases at J, with 5 bases between the two ends. Germline V gene data show CDR1 as LNHDA and CDR2 as SQIVND (reference sequence). The CDR3 is 13 residues long. The CDR3 region is CASSIVENQPQHF. The CDR3 DNA reads TGTGCCAGTAGTATAGTTGAGAATCAGCCCCAGCATTTT.

This sequence joins TRBV5-1 and TRBJ1-1, with D possibly matching TRBD1 (5 bases). There are 14 residues in the CDR3. The germline CDR1 and CDR2 sequences are SGHRS and YFSETQ. V was shortened by 4 bases and J by 7 bases, with 17 bases between the two germline ends. In nucleotides, the CDR3 is TGCGCCAGCAGCCGCGACAGTCCTGGGCTTGAAGCTTTCTTT. Translated: CASSRDSPGLEAFF. The full variable domain, completed using reference TRBV5-1 and TRBJ1-1, is KAGVTQTPRYLIKTRGQQVTLSCSPISGHRSVSWYQQTPGQGLQFLFEYFSETQRNKGNFPGRFSGRQFSNSRSEMNVSTLELGDSALYLCASSRDSPGLEAFFGQGTRLTVV.

This chain links TRBV7-2 with TRBJ1-5; D not resolved. Germline V lookup: CDR1 SGHTA, CDR2 FQGNSA. CDR3 length: 13 amino acids. Trimming took off 1 base at V and 7 bases at J, with 8 bases between the two ends. Written as DNA, the CDR3 is TGTGCCAGCAGCTTAGGACTTTACCAGCCCCAGCATTTT. Protein sequence: CASSLGLYQPQHF.

The chain couples TRBV19 to TRBJ2-3; TRBD1 matches 7 bases. Trimming took 5 bases from V and 4 from J; bases not matched to a gene: 6. The CDR3 totals 14 residues. Germline V gene sequence: CDR1 LNHDA, CDR2 SQIVND (reference sequence). The CDR3 sequence: CASSPKGAADTQYF. The CDR3 DNA sequence: TGTGCCAGTAGTCCGAAGGGGGCGGCAGATACGCAGTATTTT.

The gene calls are TRBV7-9 and TRBJ2-7; tentatively, D is TRBD1 (6 bases). The CDR3 consists of 14 residues. CDR1 is SEHNR and CDR2 is FQNEAQ in the germline V gene (reference sequence). V lost 3 bases and J lost 3, with 12 bases in between. The DNA for the CDR3 is TGTGCCAGCAGCTTTCCGACAGGAGACTACGAGCAGTACTTC. It codes for CASSFPTGDYEQYF.

This chain links TRBV27 with TRBJ2-7, with 11 positions matching TRBD1. Germline V lookup: CDR1 MNHEY, CDR2 SMNVEV (reference sequence). The CDR3 covers 15 residues. J gave up 4 bases and V 3 bases, and 5 bases lay outside the gene matches. CDR3 in amino acids: CASSFGTGGLYEQYF. The CDR3 DNA follows: TGTGCCAGCAGTTTCGGGACAGGGGGTCTATACGAGCAGTACTTC.

The chain joins TRBV6-1 to TRBJ1-1, with D unclear. Germline V lookup: CDR1 MNHNS, CDR2 SASEGT. CDR3 length: 15 residues. Trimming left V 3 bases short and J 0 bases short, with 11 bases between. The chain's CDR3 is CASSDFRSMNTEAFF. The CDR3 DNA is TGTGCCAGCAGTGATTTTCGGAGTATGAACACTGAAGCTTTCTTT.

A remark on this clone: The same CDR3 also results from other DNA sequences found in this sample. V and J are TRBV5-1 and TRBJ1-1; maybe TRBD1 (5 bases). Germline V gene data show CDR1 as SGHRS and CDR2 as YFSETQ. There are 14 residues in the CDR3. V was clipped by 0 bases and J by 0 bases, with 6 bases between them. The CDR3 is CASSLGQMNTEAFF. CDR3 in DNA: TGCGCCAGCAGCTTGGGACAGATGAACACTGAAGCTTTCTTT.

The V gene is TRBV6-1, the J gene TRBJ2-7; the D gene is possibly TRBD1 (6 bases). The length of the CDR3 is 17 residues. With 2 bases removed from V and 2 bases from J, the gap between germline ends came to 19 bases. The germline V gene has CDR1 MNHNS and CDR2 SASEGT. In DNA form, the CDR3 reads TGTGCCAGCAGTGAATTGGGCAGGGGCCCGAAAACCTACGAGCAGTACTTC. Translation: CASSELGRGPKTYEQYF.

This clone occurred many times. This chain connects TRBV9 to TRBJ2-7; D not resolved. Trimming took 0 bases from V and 2 from J, leaving 9 bases between them. The CDR3 contains 14 residues. Germline assignment: CDR1 SGDLS and CDR2 YYNGEE. CDR3 sequence: CASSVGPGAYEQYF. CDR3 sequence (DNA): TGTGCCAGCAGCGTAGGGCCAGGTGCCTACGAGCAGTACTTC. Drawing the rest from reference TRBV9 and TRBJ2-7, the complete variable domain is DSGVTQTPKHLITATGQRVTLRCSPRSGDLSVYWYQQSLDQGLQFLIQYYNGEERAKGNILERFSAQQFPDLHSELNLSSLELGDSALYFCASSVGPGAYEQYFGPGTRLTVT.

The chain has TRBV10-3 and TRBJ2-1, with 9 bases lining up with TRBD2. Losses at the gene ends were 5 bases for V and 7 bases for J; bases not matched to a gene: 15. CDR1 ENHRY and CDR2 SYGVKD come from the germline V gene. This CDR3 spans 17 amino acids. The CDR3 here is CAISNFTLAGKRNEQFF. DNA of the CDR3: TGTGCCATCAGTAATTTCACCCTAGCGGGAAAGAGGAATGAGCAGTTCTTC.

In this sample, this clone turned up once. The rearrangement joins TRBV5-1 to TRBJ2-1; 8 bases agree with TRBD2. CDR1 and CDR2 (germline): SGHRS, YFSETQ. CDR3 length: 15 residues. The ends lost 3 bases at V and 1 base at J; junction bases unmatched: 3. The CDR3 nucleotides read TGCGCCAGCAGCTCAGGCGGGGGGTCCTACAATGAGCAGTTCTTC. This sequence encodes CASSSGGGSYNEQFF. The whole variable domain, filled in from reference TRBV5-1 and TRBJ2-1, reads KAGVTQTPRYLIKTRGQQVTLSCSPISGHRSVSWYQQTPGQGLQFLFEYFSETQRNKGNFPGRFSGRQFSNSRSEMNVSTLELGDSALYLCASSSGGGSYNEQFFGPGTRLTVL.

The rearrangement uses TRBV6-5 and TRBJ2-5, with TRBD2 matching 9 bases. The CDR3 has 13 amino acids. V was pared by 7 bases and J by 1 base, with 1 base of the junction left unmatched. Germline V gene lookup returns CDR1 MNHEY and CDR2 SVGAGI. The CDR3 sequence: CASTSGIQETQYF. In nucleotides, the CDR3 is TGTGCCAGCACTAGCGGGATCCAAGAGACCCAGTACTTC.